One sample yielded the 20 T cell receptor beta chains listed below, sequenced in a study of blood T cell repertoires in COVID-19. TCRdb's table, derived via immunoSEQ multiplex PCR, lists solely in-frame clones and lacks some. The table shows roughly 120,000 clones, with 85% to 90% occurring only once. Sequenced sample: peripheral blood. The receptors stem from a woman in her fifties or sixties with acute or convalescent COVID-19.

The rearrangement links TRBV6-5 to TRBJ1-1, with D uncertain. CDR1 is MNHEY and CDR2 is SVGAGI in the germline V gene. V was pared by 6 bases and J by 1 base, with 15 bases between. This CDR3 spans 15 amino acids. CDR3 coding DNA: TGTGCCAGCAGCTTAAGTCGGAGCCCGAACACTGAAGCTTTCTTT. This gives the protein CASSLSRSPNTEAFF.

The J gene is TRBJ1-1, the V gene TRBV7-9; a weak D match, TRBD1 (5 bases). CDR1 is SEHNR, CDR2 FQNEAQ, per germline (reference sequence). With 1 base removed from V and 8 bases from J, the gap between germline ends came to 14 bases. The CDR3 contains 14 residues. CDR3 region: CASSLGSGIYEAFF. In DNA form, the CDR3 reads TGTGCCAGCAGCTTAGGATCAGGGATCTACGAAGCTTTCTTT.

This clone appeared once. This chain connects TRBV10-3 to TRBJ2-7; 10 bases match TRBD1. V lost 10 bases, J lost 5 bases, and 8 bases stayed unmatched. Germline CDR1 ENHRY, CDR2 SYGVKD. CDR3 length: 13 residues. The CDR3 here is CATSGTGDHEQYF. The CDR3 nucleotides are TGTGCCACATCCGGGACAGGGGACCACGAGCAGTACTTC.

The chain is built from TRBV20-1 and TRBJ1-1, with a possible D match to TRBD1 (5 bases). This CDR3 is built from 11 residues. The V gene's germline CDR1 is DFQATT and CDR2 SNEGSKA (reference sequence). V shed 3 bases and J shed 6 bases, with 8 bases lying between them. In DNA, the CDR3 is TGCAGTGCTAGCCGGGGGGCTGAAGCTTTCTTT. It encodes CSASRGAEAFF.

The chain links TRBV28 to TRBJ2-7; tentative D call: TRBD2 (5 bases). The CDR3 has 15 amino acids. Looked up from germline, CDR1 is MDHEN and CDR2 is SYDVKM. Trimming left V 6 bases short and J 0 bases short, with 15 bases between. DNA for the CDR3: TGTGCCAGCAGCGCAGGACTCCGTTACTCCTACGAGCAGTACTTC. Its translation is CASSAGLRYSYEQYF.

V usage is TRBV12-5 and J usage is TRBJ2-1; TRBD2 aligns across 8 bases. The V gene end was trimmed by 5 bases and the J gene end by 5 bases; junction bases not matched to a gene: 8. CDR3 length: 15 residues. CDR1 and CDR2 from the germline V gene are LGHNT and FRNRAP. CDR3 in DNA: TGTGCTAGTGGTACCCCGGGACTAGAAGACAATGAGCAGTTCTTC. This gives the protein CASGTPGLEDNEQFF.

The chain employs TRBV23-1 and TRBJ1-2; possible D gene TRBD1, 6 bases. TRBV23-1 is given ORF status, its function remaining uncertain. CDR3 size: 16 residues. The ends were cut back, 4 bases at V and 8 bases at J, with 23 bases in the middle. The CDR3 region is CASSPEGQPLPRGYTF. The CDR3 bases are TGCGCCAGCAGTCCCGAAGGACAGCCCCTTCCCAGGGGCTACACCTTC.

The chain has TRBV9 and TRBJ1-6; the match to TRBD1 covers 9 bases. V dropped 3 bases and J dropped 6; count of bases not matched to a gene: 4. The CDR3 has 15 amino acids. The germline V gene encodes CDR1 SGDLS and CDR2 YYNGEE. CDR3 amino acids: CASSADRGSNSPLHF. The CDR3 bases are TGTGCCAGCAGCGCGGACAGGGGTTCTAATTCACCCCTCCACTTT.

J is TRBJ1-1 and V is TRBV25-1, with 9 bases fitting TRBD1. Per the germline V gene, CDR1 is MGHDK and CDR2 is SYGVNS. V trimming: 2 bases; J trimming: 10 bases; junction bases outside the gene matches: 2. There are 12 residues in the CDR3. The CDR3 protein is CASSEMTGGAFF. The CDR3 DNA follows: TGTGCCAGCAGTGAAATGACAGGGGGAGCTTTCTTT.

This clone was seen once. The gene calls are TRBV5-4 and TRBJ2-5; D is unresolved. Germline lookup yields CDR1 SGHNT and CDR2 YYREEE (reference sequence). V lost 4 bases and J 0 bases, leaving 16 bases between the germline ends. This CDR3 region has 16 residues. CDR3 loop: CASSPTRPENQETQYF. For the CDR3, the DNA is TGTGCCAGCAGCCCCACCCGGCCGGAGAACCAAGAGACCCAGTACTTC. The whole variable domain, remainder taken from reference TRBV5-4 and TRBJ2-5, is ETGVTQSPTHLIKTRGQQVTLRCSSQSGHNTVSWYQQALGQGPQFIFQYYREEENGRGNFPPRFSGLQFPNYSSELNVNALELDDSALYLCASSPTRPENQETQYFGPGTRLLVL.

V usage is TRBV4-3 and J usage is TRBJ2-1; 7 nucleotides align to TRBD2. The CDR3 totals 15 residues. Trimming took 4 bases from V and 10 from J; bases not matched to a gene: 13. The germline CDR1 and CDR2 sequences are LGHNA and YSLEER. The CDR3 DNA reads TGCGCCAGCAGCCTTGATGCGGGAGTTTCCCGAGAGCAGTTCTTC. Translating it yields CASSLDAGVSREQFF.

The rearrangement uses TRBV20-1 and TRBJ1-1; D may be TRBD1 (5 bases). CDR3 length equals 10 residues. Germline V gene lookup returns CDR1 DFQATT and CDR2 SNEGSKA (reference sequence). The CDR3 region is CKGVNTEAFF. Written as DNA, the CDR3 is TGCAAAGGGGTCAACACTGAAGCTTTCTTT.

This clone has a single count. The V gene is TRBV10-3, the J gene TRBJ1-1; 10 positions match TRBD1. This CDR3 spans 17 amino acids. Germline loops: CDR1 ENHRY, CDR2 SYGVKD. Trimming removed 6 bases from V and 1 base from J; junction bases left unmatched: 11. This CDR3 reads CAISPGTGASGNTEAFF. For the CDR3, the DNA is TGTGCCATCAGCCCCGGGACAGGGGCTTCAGGGAACACTGAAGCTTTCTTT.

This clone is a singleton in its sample. The genes are TRBV6-2 or TRBV6-3 and TRBJ2-1; a possible D gene is TRBD2 (5 bases). V was shortened by 6 bases and J by 4 bases, with 13 bases between the two germline ends. The CDR3 is 14 amino acids. The germline CDR1 and CDR2 sequences are MNHEY and SVGEGT. CDR3 loop: CASSTSSTYNEQFF. The CDR3 nucleotides are TGTGCCAGCAGCACTAGTAGTACGTACAATGAGCAGTTCTTC.

CDR3 protein: CASSLGQGNQPQHF. The CDR3 DNA reads as TGTGCCAGCAGCTTAGGACAGGGGAATCAGCCCCAGCATTTT. The genes are TRBV7-9 and TRBJ1-5, with 8 bases that match TRBD1. The CDR3 contains 14 residues. Trimming cost V 1 base and J 4 bases; bases outside gene matches: 0. Germline lookup yields CDR1 SEHNR and CDR2 FQNEAQ (reference sequence).

The rearrangement joins TRBV6-5 to TRBJ1-6; 8 bases fit TRBD1. CDR1 is MNHEY and CDR2 is SVGAGI in the germline V gene. The V gene end was trimmed by 3 bases and the J gene end by 5 bases; junction bases not matched to a gene: 3. There are 15 residues in the CDR3. Written as DNA, the CDR3 is TGTGCCAGCAGTTATGGGACAGGAGATAATTCACCCCTCCACTTT. Residues: CASSYGTGDNSPLHF.

The J gene is TRBJ1-1, the V gene TRBV28, with D unresolved. V lost 4 bases to trimming and J lost 5 bases, with 14 bases between them. This CDR3 contains 14 residues. The germline V gene has CDR1 MDHEN and CDR2 SYDVKM. The CDR3: CASSYREAGTEAFF. Written as DNA, the CDR3 is TGTGCCAGCAGTTACCGTGAGGCGGGGACTGAAGCTTTCTTT.

This chain links TRBV28 with TRBJ2-1; 7 bases line up with TRBD1. The CDR3 spans 14 residues. Losses at the gene ends were 8 bases for V and 6 bases for J; bases not matched to a gene: 10. The germline CDR1 and CDR2 sequences are MDHEN and SYDVKM. The CDR3 DNA reads TGTGCCAGCTTTGAAAACAGGGGTGGCAATGAGCAGTTCTTC. It codes for CASFENRGGNEQFF.

The chain uses TRBV9 and TRBJ1-5; D possibly corresponds to TRBD1 (6 bases). The CDR3 length is 18 residues. V was clipped by 4 bases and J by 2 bases, with 22 bases between them. The germline gives CDR1 SGDLS, CDR2 YYNGEE. CDR3 region: CASSPSQGRGVGNQPQHF. In nucleotides, the CDR3 is TGTGCCAGCAGCCCTAGCCAGGGCAGGGGCGTGGGCAATCAGCCCCAGCATTTT.

There are a few counts of this clone. The genes are TRBV6-2 or TRBV6-3 and TRBJ1-1; D is undetermined. V lost 6 bases to trimming and J lost 8 bases, with 16 bases between them. This CDR3 spans 13 amino acids. Germline V gene lookup returns CDR1 MNHEY and CDR2 SVGEGT. The DNA for the CDR3 is TGTGCCAGCAGCTCGAGAATAAACCCAGAAGCTTTCTTT. As protein: CASSSRINPEAFF.